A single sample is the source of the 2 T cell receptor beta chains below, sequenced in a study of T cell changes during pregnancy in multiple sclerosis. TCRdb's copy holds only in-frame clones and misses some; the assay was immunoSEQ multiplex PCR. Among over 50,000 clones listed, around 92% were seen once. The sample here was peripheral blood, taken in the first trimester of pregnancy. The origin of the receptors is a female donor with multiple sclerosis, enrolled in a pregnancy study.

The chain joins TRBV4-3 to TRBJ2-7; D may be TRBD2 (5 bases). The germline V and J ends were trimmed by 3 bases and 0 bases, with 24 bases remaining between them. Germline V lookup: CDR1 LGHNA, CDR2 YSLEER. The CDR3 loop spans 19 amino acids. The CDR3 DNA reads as TGCGCCAGCAGCCATTGCTTAAAGCGGCTACTCCAGTTCTCCTACGAGCAGTACTTC. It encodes CASSHCLKRLLQFSYEQYF.

The CDR3 spells CASSVLAEANTGELFF. The CDR3 DNA is TGTGCCAGCAGCGTCCTAGCGGAGGCGAACACCGGGGAGCTGTTTTTT. The rearrangement joins TRBV9 to TRBJ2-2; TRBD2 aligns across 7 bases. This CDR3 has 16 amino acids. The trim removed 2 bases at V and 0 bases at J, leaving 4 bases unmatched. Germline V gene data show CDR1 as SGDLS and CDR2 as YYNGEE.